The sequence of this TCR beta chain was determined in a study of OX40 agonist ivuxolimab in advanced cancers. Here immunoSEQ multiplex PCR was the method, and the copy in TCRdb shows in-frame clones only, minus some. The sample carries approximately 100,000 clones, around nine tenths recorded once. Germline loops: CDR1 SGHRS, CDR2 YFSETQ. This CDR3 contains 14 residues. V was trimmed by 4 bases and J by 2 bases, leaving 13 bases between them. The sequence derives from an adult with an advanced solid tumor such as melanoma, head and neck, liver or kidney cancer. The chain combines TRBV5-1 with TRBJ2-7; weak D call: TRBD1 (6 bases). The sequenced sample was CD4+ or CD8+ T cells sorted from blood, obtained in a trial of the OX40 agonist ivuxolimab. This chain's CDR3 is CASSPITGTYEQYF. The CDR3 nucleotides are TGCGCCAGCAGCCCAATTACAGGGACCTACGAGCAGTACTTC. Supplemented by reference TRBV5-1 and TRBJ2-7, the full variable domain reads KAGVTQTPRYLIKTRGQQVTLSCSPISGHRSVSWYQQTPGQGLQFLFEYFSETQRNKGNFPGRFSGRQFSNSRSEMNVSTLELGDSALYLCASSPITGTYEQYFGPGTRLTVT.